The 6 T cell receptor beta chains below come from one sample, sequenced in a study of blood T cell repertoires in COVID-19. Method: immunoSEQ multiplex PCR; TCRdb's copy keeps in-frame clones and lacks some. The sample includes some 250,000 clones, approximately 82% seen only once; the top ten take roughly 8.7%. The source material was peripheral blood. The receptors come from a man aged 40-49 years with active or convalescent COVID-19.

A few counts support this clone. This chain joins TRBV19 and TRBJ1-5; 8 bases fit TRBD1. Germline loops: CDR1 LNHDA, CDR2 SQIVND (reference sequence). V was pared by 8 bases and J by 4 bases, with 4 bases of the junction left unmatched. The CDR3 runs to 13 residues. CDR3 DNA: TGTGCCAGTTCCCACAGGGGGAATCAGCCCCAGCATTTT. Translating it yields CASSHRGNQPQHF.

The chain combines TRBV3-1 (or the pseudogene TRBV3-2) with TRBJ2-3; D gene uncertain. The germline gives CDR1 LGHDT, CDR2 YNNKEL (reference sequence). The CDR3 loop spans 16 amino acids. V lost 0 bases, J lost 3 bases, and 13 bases lay in between. In DNA form, the CDR3 reads TGTGCCAGCAGCCAAGACCTAGTAGGAGATACAGATACGCAGTATTTT. Amino acids: CASSQDLVGDTDTQYF.

The J gene is TRBJ1-4, the V gene TRBV5-1; 7 bases line up with TRBD1. This CDR3 contains 15 residues. In germline, CDR1 is SGHRS, CDR2 YFSETQ. V dropped 0 bases and J dropped 8; count of bases not matched to a gene: 7. The CDR3 region is CASSLAAAGGEKLFF. The CDR3 bases are TGCGCCAGCAGCTTGGCCGCGGCAGGGGGGGAAAAACTGTTTTTT. The full variable domain, in which reference TRBV5-1 and TRBJ1-4 provide the parts outside the CDR3, is KAGVTQTPRYLIKTRGQQVTLSCSPISGHRSVSWYQQTPGQGLQFLFEYFSETQRNKGNFPGRFSGRQFSNSRSEMNVSTLELGDSALYLCASSLAAAGGEKLFFGSGTQLSVL.

The CDR3 here is CATSRGGVLGSPLHF. The CDR3 nucleotides are TGTGCCACCAGCAGGGGGGGGGTCCTTGGTTCACCCCTCCACTTT. The genes are TRBV15 and TRBJ1-6, with a weak D call TRBD1 (5 bases). This CDR3 spans 15 amino acids. V was cut by 3 bases and J by 9 bases, with 15 bases left in between. The germline V gene has CDR1 LNHNV and CDR2 YYDKDF (reference sequence).

V gene TRBV27 combines with J gene TRBJ1-2, with 12 bases that match TRBD1. CDR3 length: 15 residues. Germline V gene sequence: CDR1 MNHEY, CDR2 SMNVEV (reference sequence). Trimming cost V 5 bases and J 8 bases; bases outside gene matches: 9. The DNA of the CDR3 is TGTGCCAGCAGTGGTGGGACAGGGGGCATGGTGGGCTACACCTTC. Protein product: CASSGGTGGMVGYTF.

The chain is built from TRBV28 and TRBJ2-3; unclear D gene. Between the trimmed V and J ends, which lost 5 bases and 2 bases, there was a span of 14 bases. Germline V gene data show CDR1 as MDHEN and CDR2 as SYDVKM. There are 15 residues in the CDR3. The CDR3 nucleotides read TGTGCCAGCAGTACCCGGGTTGAATACACAGATACGCAGTATTTT. As protein: CASSTRVEYTDTQYF.